Listed here is a single TCR beta chain. As yet, its antigen is unknown. The data were taken from a study of CXCR3-negative and CXCR3-positive naive CD8 T cells. Study conclusions and caveats: More hydrophobic TRB CDR3s were found in CXCR3-positive naive cells than in CXCR3-negative naive cells. Naive subsets displayed similar surface CD5, and TCR strength was inferred from TRB CDR3 properties.

TRB cDNA libraries were made by UMI-labeled 5' RACE. TCRdb re-analyzed the 5' RACE reads; it lists each CDR3 protein once, without DNA. Its table lists 75,000 to 100,000 distinct CDR3 sequences. The CDR3 contains 16 residues. The germline gives CDR1 SNHLY, CDR2 FYNNEI. The receptor comes from a human donor in good health. Some clones in this sample may be carry-over from other donors' samples. Sequencing input: naive CXCR3+ CD8+ T cells from blood. The subset here: CD45RO-CCR7+CD27+CD95- naive CD8+ T cells expressing CXCR3 (TNR3+). This chain uses TRBV2 with TRBJ2-1; with no DNA, the TCRdb D assignment of TRBD2 cannot be verified. The CDR3: CASSDPVTSGNNEQFF.